The 18 T cell receptor beta chains given below trace back to one sample, sequenced in a study of identical twins. MiXCR was run by TCRdb on the 5' RACE reads, yielding one entry per CDR3 protein. Here the sample spans 200,000 to 250,000 distinct CDR3 sequences, 7.5% being singletons. The sample was also reused in another study, on yellow fever vaccine responses in identical twins.

Sequencing was carried out using memory (CD45RO+) T cells sorted from blood. The source is a woman between 18 and 29 years old in good health.

This clonotype was detected only a few times. V gene TRBV6-2 or TRBV6-3 combines with J gene TRBJ2-1, with D possibly TRBD2 on 5 matching bases. V was pared by 7 bases and J by 6 bases, with 22 bases between. CDR1 is MNHEY, CDR2 SVGEGT, per germline. CDR3 length: 16 residues. The CDR3 DNA sequence: TGTGCCAGCACCGCCCACGGGGTGTCCGCTGCCAATGAGCAGTTCTTC. This sequence encodes CASTAHGVSAANEQFF.

The chain is built from TRBV6-5 and TRBJ2-7, with 7 positions matching TRBD1. Germline CDR1 is MNHEY and CDR2 is SVGAGI. J lost 6 bases, V lost 2 bases, and 4 bases had no gene match. This CDR3 contains 13 residues. CDR3 DNA sequence: TGTGCCAGCAGTTACCCGACAGGGTCCGAGCAGTACTTC. This translates into CASSYPTGSEQYF.

The rearrangement joins TRBV28 to TRBJ2-3; 8 bases map to TRBD2. V was pared by 5 bases and J by 7 bases, with 14 bases of the junction left unmatched. The CDR3 is 16 residues long. CDR1 and CDR2 from the germline V gene are MDHEN and SYDVKM. The CDR3 nucleotides are TGTGCCAGCAGTCCTCGTTTGGTAGCGGGATCCCATACGCAGTATTTT. Its protein product is CASSPRLVAGSHTQYF.

This clonotype was picked up a small number of times. This chain links TRBV7-2 with TRBJ2-7; 12 positions match TRBD1. The V gene's germline CDR1 is SGHTA and CDR2 FQGNSA. The CDR3 contains 14 residues. The V segment lost 5 bases and the J segment 7 bases; nucleotides outside the gene matches: 6. The CDR3 DNA is TGTGCCAGCAGCGCCCGGGACAGGGGGCTTGAGCAGTACTTC. It codes for CASSARDRGLEQYF.

This clonotype was counted a few times. This chain links TRBV6-1 with TRBJ2-7; D remains ambiguous. The CDR3 is 11 amino acids. V was clipped by 1 base and J by 6 bases, with 4 bases between them. Germline V CDR1 and CDR2: MNHNS, SASEGT. The CDR3 bases are TGTGCCAGCAGTGAAGATGGCGAGCAGTACTTC. It specifies CASSEDGEQYF.

The table lists this clonotype with a few counts. The rearrangement links TRBV3-1 to TRBJ2-3; 10 bases are a match to TRBD2. Germline loops: CDR1 LGHDT, CDR2 YNNKEL (reference sequence). V shed 4 bases and J 4 bases; nucleotides not matched to a gene: 11. CDR3 length: 17 residues. This CDR3 reads CASSPLTGTSAPDTQYF. The CDR3 coding sequence is TGTGCCAGCAGCCCCCTCACCGGGACTAGCGCTCCAGATACGCAGTATTTT.

This chain joins TRBV5-8 and TRBJ1-2; 7 bases map to TRBD1. V gave up 5 bases and J gave up 1 base; unmatched junction bases: 11. The CDR3 totals 16 residues. Germline CDR1 reads SGHTS; CDR2 reads YDEGEE. The DNA of the CDR3 is TGTGCCAGCAGTTTACGAAGGACAGGCGTTAACTATGGCTACACCTTC. This codes for CASSLRRTGVNYGYTF.

The chain employs TRBV4-1 and TRBJ2-5; perhaps TRBD1 as D (5 bases). Germline CDR1 is MGHRA and CDR2 is YSYEKL. The CDR3 runs 16 residues. V was pared by 0 bases and J by 5 bases, with 16 bases between. CDR3 amino acids: CASSQDLSGRGETQYF. The CDR3 DNA follows: TGCGCCAGCAGCCAAGATCTTTCCGGAAGGGGTGAGACCCAGTACTTC.

V and J are TRBV20-1 and TRBJ1-1, with TRBD1 as a possible D gene (5 bases). Germline V gene lookup returns CDR1 DFQATT and CDR2 SNEGSKA (reference sequence). CDR3 length equals 14 residues. V was cut by 5 bases and J by 1 base, with 14 bases left in between. CDR3 loop: CSAPNQGTNTEAFF. The CDR3 nucleotides are TGCAGTGCTCCCAATCAGGGCACGAACACTGAAGCTTTCTTT.

This sequence joins TRBV20-1 and TRBJ2-7; D gene uncertain. Between the trimmed V and J ends, which lost 6 bases and 3 bases, there was a span of 15 bases. The CDR3 spans 13 residues. Germline CDR1 is DFQATT and CDR2 is SNEGSKA (reference sequence). In DNA, the CDR3 is TGCAGTGCCATCGACCTACTTGTCTACGAGCAGTACTTC. Its translation is CSAIDLLVYEQYF.

This clonotype has just one count. The chain is built from TRBV7-2 and TRBJ2-1; 10 bases align to TRBD1. The CDR3 has 16 amino acids. Germline lookup yields CDR1 SGHTA and CDR2 FQGNSA. The trim removed 5 bases at V and 2 bases at J, leaving 6 bases unmatched. CDR3 loop: CASSPFGTGAYNEQFF. CDR3 bases: TGTGCCAGCAGCCCCTTTGGGACAGGGGCCTACAATGAGCAGTTCTTC.

The CDR3 sequence: CASSPGSTPRRTDTQYF. Here the CDR3 DNA reads TGTGCCAGCAGCCCCGGGTCGACTCCCCGCAGGACAGATACGCAGTATTTT. V usage is TRBV28 and J usage is TRBJ2-3, with D unresolved. CDR1 MDHEN and CDR2 SYDVKM come from the germline V gene. V shed 6 bases and J shed 3 bases, with 22 bases lying between them. This CDR3 has 17 residues.

As regards this clonotype: Given the absence of the conserved phenylalanine or tryptophan at the CDR3 end, a read error is likely. The V call is TRBV10-3, the J call TRBJ1-5; 7 bases agree with TRBD1. The V gene's germline CDR1 is ENHRY and CDR2 SYGVKD. The CDR3 totals 18 residues. The J segment lost 6 bases and the V segment lost 3 bases, leaving 17 bases of the junction unmatched. CDR3 in DNA: TGTGCCATCAGTGATCCCCCCAAGGACAGGCTGGGACCTCAGCCCCAGCATTTG. Amino acid sequence: CAISDPPKDRLGPQPQHL.

This sequence joins TRBV19 and TRBJ2-1, with D perhaps matching TRBD1 or TRBD2 (5 bases each). V lost 6 bases, J lost 8 bases, and 17 bases lay in between. CDR3 length: 14 amino acids. Germline V lookup: CDR1 LNHDA, CDR2 SQIVND (reference sequence). The CDR3 DNA is TGTGCCAGTAGGAGGGGCCCCAAGGTACATGAGCAGTTCTTC. Encoded protein: CASRRGPKVHEQFF.

This clonotype was found a few times. The gene calls are TRBV7-2 and TRBJ2-7; TRBD2 aligns across 7 bases. V gave up 0 bases and J gave up 0 bases; unmatched junction bases: 2. Germline CDR1 SGHTA, CDR2 FQGNSA. There are 15 residues in the CDR3. CDR3 region: CASSLAGDYSYEQYF. In DNA form, the CDR3 reads TGTGCCAGCAGCTTAGCGGGGGACTACTCCTACGAGCAGTACTTC.

The rearrangement joins TRBV6-5 to TRBJ2-5; D may be TRBD1 or TRBD2 (5 bases each). CDR3 size: 12 residues. CDR1 and CDR2 (germline): MNHEY, SVGAGI. Trimming cost V 7 bases and J 5 bases, with 11 bases left between them. This CDR3 is CASNRGGETQYF. For the CDR3, the DNA is TGTGCCAGCAATCGTGGGGGTGAGACCCAGTACTTC.

The table lists this clonotype with a few counts. The chain joins TRBV28 to TRBJ2-7; D assignment may be TRBD1 or TRBD2 (7 bases each). Germline V CDR1 and CDR2: MDHEN, SYDVKM. Trimming removed 11 bases at V and 4 bases at J, with 18 bases between. The CDR3 loop spans 13 amino acids. CDR3 nucleotide sequence: TGTGCCTCAGGGGGGGTTCTAAGGTACGAGCAGTACTTC. Its protein product is CASGGVLRYEQYF.

Only one count was recorded for this clonotype. A read error may account for a junction end that differs from germline. V gene TRBV12-3 or TRBV12-4 combines with J gene TRBJ2-1, with 13 nucleotides matching TRBD2. This CDR3 region has 16 residues. CDR3 sequence reads: CASSSRTSGSVNELFF. The DNA for the CDR3 is TGTGCCAGCAGTTCTAGGACTAGCGGGAGTGTTAATGAGCTGTTCTTC.